The source of this TCR beta chain is a study of regulatory T cells in long-lasting Graves disease. To make TCR beta libraries, researchers used iRepertoire HTBI primers and Arm-PCR of CDR3 regions. From the multiplex PCR reads, TCRdb called clonotypes with MiXCR, one entry per CDR3 protein. The sample holds about 430,000 distinct CDR3 sequences, roughly 21% seen once. Time point in this sample: persistent/refractory GD, antithyroid drugs over 5 years with positive TRAb. Generation of the TCR library employed RNA extracted from PBMCs. This clonotype was observed many times. The receptor comes from a female donor with Graves disease. Here the sequenced sample was peripheral blood mononuclear cells (PBMCs), taken when the disease was refractory, from a patient treated with antithyroid drugs.

The chain's CDR3 is CASSIQREYSYEQYF. As DNA, the CDR3 is TGTGCCAGCAGCATTCAGCGGGAGTACTCCTACGAGCAGTACTTC. This rearrangement joins TRBV5-6 to TRBJ2-7, with 8 bases identical to TRBD2. CDR1 is SGHDT and CDR2 is YYEEEE in the germline V gene. J was trimmed by 0 bases and V by 4 bases; bases with no gene match: 6. The length of the CDR3 is 15 residues.